A single TCR beta chain is shown here with its context. Antigen: not known. The data belong to a study of cytomegalovirus exposure and HLA in healthy donors. Study results and limitations: An analysis was carried out at a later point. It showed that HLA-associated TCR beta chains were more clonally expanded than equally common non-associated chains.

CDR3 length: 13 amino acids. The V gene lost 5 bases and the J gene lost 0 bases, with 4 bases spanning the gap. Looked up from germline, CDR1 is SGHTA and CDR2 is FQGNSA. PCR used 60 Vbeta primers and 13 Jbeta primers. Using immunoSEQ multiplex PCR, the repertoire was profiled, and TCRdb retains in-frame clones only, with some absent. The sample contains 250,000 to 350,000 clones, 86% of which appear only once. The sample comprised PBMCs. The TCR was taken from a man in his forties or fifties in good health and CMV-seropositive. The rearrangement links TRBV7-2 to TRBJ2-2; D is unclear. The CDR3 loop is CASSPANTGELFF. Here the CDR3 DNA reads TGTGCCAGCAGCCCAGCGAACACCGGGGAGCTGTTTTTT.